This TCR beta chain came from a study of CD8+CD57+ T cells in acquired aplastic anemia. Study as a whole: Mean DNA quantity obtained from sorted CD4+ and CD8+ cells was about 3.5 ug.

Overall study findings and caveats: Patients and controls turned out to have some 30 CD8+ CDR3 sequences in common.

Note on this clonotype: The antigen is unknown.

All patients picked for sequencing had shown, by flow cytometry, an expansion of CD8+CD57+ cells. TCR beta VDJ combinations and CDR3 sequences were profiled from genomic DNA. TCRdb processed the reads anew with MiXCR; each CDR3 protein has one entry. The repertoire has around 430,000 distinct CDR3 sequences, around 30% of them found once; the top ten carry 0.8% to 0.85%. What was sequenced was sorted CD4+, CD8+, or CD8+CD57+ T cells (not recorded which) from PBMCs. This clonotype was sampled from a human donor with aplastic anemia.

In DNA form, the CDR3 reads TGTGCCAGCAGTCAGGGACATGGAGATTCACCCCTCCACTTT. Translation: CASSQGHGDSPLHF. The V and J genes are TRBV28 and TRBJ1-6, with a possible D match to TRBD1 (6 bases). The CDR3 is 14 amino acids. V lost 5 bases and J lost 8, with 13 bases in between. Per germline, CDR1 MDHEN and CDR2 SYDVKM.